Listed below are T cell receptor beta chains from one sample, sequenced in a study of T cell repertoires in cytomegalovirus infection. One entry per CDR3 protein, called by TCRdb with MiXCR from the reads. The table has some 400,000 distinct CDR3 sequences, 15% to 20% seen once. Sequencing was done on a sample of PBMCs. The receptors originated from a human donor in good health (CMV status not recorded). Some clones in this sample may be carry-over from other donors' samples. Both conserved end residues are part of each CDR3. D genes are given only for firm matches. Expanded clones are given a class, and other clones once, few, many or no size at all.

clone_size j_call v_call d_call cdr3_nt cdr3_aa
few TRBJ2-7 TRBV20-1 NA TGCAGTGCTAGAAAGGGGCAAATCTACGAGCAGTACTTC CSARKGQIYEQYF
many TRBJ2-7 TRBV6-5 TRBD1 TGTGCCAGCAGTTACTCCTCCGGGACAGGGATCTACGAGCAGTACTTC CASSYSSGTGIYEQYF
many TRBJ2-3 TRBV4-3 TRBD2 TGCGCCAGCAGCCGTAGCGGGAGTTCAGATACGCAGTATTTT CASSRSGSSDTQYF
few TRBJ2-7 TRBV19 TRBD1 TGTGCCAGTAGCCGACTGGGACAGTCAACCTACGAGCAGTACTTC CASSRLGQSTYEQYF
few TRBJ1-1 TRBV6-5 NA TGTGCCAGCAGTTACGGGGGGGAGAACACTGAAGCTTTCTTT CASSYGGENTEAFF
few TRBJ2-5 TRBV5-6 TRBD2 TGTGCCAGCAGCCCTGGGACTAGTGGGCCCCAGTACTTC CASSPGTSGPQYF
NA TRBJ1-3 TRBV10-2 NA TGCGCCAGCAGTGAGTCGACCTTCTCTGGAAACACCATATATTTT CASSESTFSGNTIYF
NA TRBJ2-1 TRBV7-9 NA TGTGCCAGCAGCGAGAAGCTCTCCCCACTTTACAATGAGCAGTTCTTC CASSEKLSPLYNEQFF
few TRBJ2-5 TRBV5-1 NA TGCGCCAGCAGCTTCTCGATTCCGGCGCAAGAGACCCAGTACTTC CASSFSIPAQETQYF
many TRBJ1-1 TRBV5-1 NA TGCGCCAGCAGCATGGGCCCATTGGGGGAAGGGCGATCGGCTTTCTTT CASSMGPLGEGRSAFF
few TRBJ1-1 TRBV20-1 NA TGCAGTGCTAGAGGGGACCCGGGGGGTACTGAAGCTTTCTTT CSARGDPGGTEAFF
few TRBJ2-2 TRBV19 TRBD1 TGTGCCACCTCGACAGGGTCAGACCGTGGCGAGCTGTTTTTT CATSTGSDRGELFF
NA TRBJ2-1 TRBV5-1 TRBD2 TGCGCCAGCATGGGGGGGACCTACAATGAGCAGTTCTTC CASMGGTYNEQFF
NA TRBJ2-7 TRBV27 NA TGTGCCAGCAGTTTATCGGACACACTTCACGAGCAGTACTTC CASSLSDTLHEQYF
many TRBJ2-6 TRBV7-2 NA TGTGCCAGCAGCTTATTTAACTCTGGGGCCAACGTCCTGACTTTC CASSLFNSGANVLTF
once TRBJ2-1 TRBV19 NA TGTGCCAGTAGCACACGAGGGACCCCTCCCTACAATGAGCAGTTCTTC CASSTRGTPPYNEQFF
many TRBJ1-5 TRBV28 NA TGTGCCAGCAGCCCTGCCGGGCAGCCCCAGCATTTT CASSPAGQPQHF
few TRBJ2-1 TRBV5-5 TRBD2 TGTGCCAGCAGCTTGTGGATAGCGGGAGGGCCCCATGAGCAGTTCTTC CASSLWIAGGPHEQFF
NA TRBJ1-1 TRBV12-5 NA TGTGCTAGTGGTTTGGTACTGAGGGCCAGGGACACTGAAGCTTTCTTT CASGLVLRARDTEAFF
few TRBJ1-1 TRBV29-1 NA TGCAGCACCCACAGCAACACTGAAGCTTTCTTT CSTHSNTEAFF
NA TRBJ2-7 TRBV7-6 TRBD1 TGTGCCAGCAGCTTATCCAGGGGGCCACCGGGCCCTTCCTACGAGCAGTACTTC CASSLSRGPPGPSYEQYF
NA TRBJ2-1 TRBV7-2 TRBD2 TGTGCCAGCAGCTTAAGAGCGGGAGAGGGTTACAATGAGCAGTTCTTC CASSLRAGEGYNEQFF
many TRBJ1-6 TRBV7-9 NA TGTGCCAGCAGCACTGGGCGTGGCGCCCTCCACTTT CASSTGRGALHF
many TRBJ2-5 TRBV5-8 TRBD2 TGTGCCAGCAGCTTAGGATACGGCGGGGGGCCCGGGGAGACCCAGTACTTC CASSLGYGGGPGETQYF
many TRBJ2-7 TRBV12-3/TRBV12-4 NA TGTGCCAGCAGTTGGGGCGTTAGCTCCTACGAGCAGTACTTC CASSWGVSSYEQYF
few TRBJ1-1 TRBV29-1 NA TGCAGCGTTGAATCAGGTTGGGCCACTGAAGCTTTCTTT CSVESGWATEAFF
NA TRBJ2-2 TRBV12-5 NA TGTGCTAGTGGTCCTACGCCGGGACACTCCGGGGAGCTGTTTTTT CASGPTPGHSGELFF
NA TRBJ2-7 TRBV11-2 TRBD2 TGTGCCAGCAGCTTGAGAGGACTAGCGGGCGCCGAGCAGTACTTC CASSLRGLAGAEQYF
few TRBJ2-3 TRBV4-2 NA TGTGCCAGCAGCCAGAAGGACGGAACAGATACGCAGTATTTT CASSQKDGTDTQYF
many TRBJ2-1 TRBV7-2 TRBD2 TGTGCCAGCAGCCCAGGGACTAGTTACAGTGAGCAGTTCTTC CASSPGTSYSEQFF
few TRBJ2-3 TRBV6-5 NA TGTGCCAGCAGTTTAGCGGACGTTAGCACAGATACGCAGTATTTT CASSLADVSTDTQYF
many TRBJ2-5 TRBV7-2 TRBD1 TGTGCCAGCAGCTTAGGGACAGGGCTGGAGGAGACCCAGTACTTC CASSLGTGLEETQYF
many TRBJ1-1 TRBV12-3/TRBV12-4 TRBD1 TGTGCCAGCGCCAAGACAGGGGGCTGGGGTGAAGCTTTCTTT CASAKTGGWGEAFF
many TRBJ2-5 TRBV7-8 TRBD2 TGTGCCAGCAGCACCACCCGCGGGAGGGCCCGAGAGACCCAGTACTTC CASSTTRGRARETQYF
NA TRBJ2-1 TRBV10-3 NA TGTGCCATCAGTGACTCCAAAAATGAGCAGTTCTTC CAISDSKNEQFF
NA TRBJ2-3 TRBV12-3/TRBV12-4 TRBD2 TGTGCCAGCAGTCTAGCGGACCCCCGCACAGATACGCAGTATTTT CASSLADPRTDTQYF
NA TRBJ1-3 TRBV4-2 NA TGTGCCAGCAGCCAAGAGAGTGGGGCCCGGCAACTTAGCTCTGGAAACACCATATATTTT CASSQESGARQLSSGNTIYF
many TRBJ1-1 TRBV7-2 NA TGTGCCAGCAGCTTAAACCATTACACTGAAGCTTTCTTT CASSLNHYTEAFF
NA TRBJ2-7 TRBV5-6 NA TGTGCCAGCAGCAAGACGACAGGCTACGAGCAGTACTTC CASSKTTGYEQYF
NA TRBJ1-2 TRBV19 NA TGTGCCAGTAGTATAGATGTGCCCCTCGGCAGGACGGCGGGCTACACCTTC CASSIDVPLGRTAGYTF
NA TRBJ2-3 TRBV2 TRBD2 TGTGCCAGTAGCGGGGGAATTAGTACAGATACGCAGTATTTT CASSGGISTDTQYF